This entry describes one T cell receptor beta chain. The sample belongs to a study of blood T cell repertoires in COVID-19. Germline V gives CDR1 SGHAT, CDR2 FQNNGV. This CDR3 comprises 17 residues. Between the trimmed V and J ends, which lost 5 bases and 2 bases, there was a span of 21 bases. As handled by the study authors: Amplification with reference gene primers provided the estimates of nucleated cell counts. Using immunoSEQ multiplex PCR, the repertoire was profiled, and TCRdb retains in-frame clones only, with some absent. That table gives V, J and clone size, and the DNA gave D and trimming. This table holds 200,000 to 250,000 clones, over 75% found once.

V gene TRBV11-2 combines with J gene TRBJ2-5; the D gene is possibly TRBD1 (5 bases). Sequencing was done on a sample of peripheral blood. The sequence was obtained from a human donor in a cohort sampled during active COVID-19. The CDR3 protein is CASSLNPDTHLQETQYF. Here the CDR3 DNA reads TGTGCCAGCAGCCTCAACCCGGACACTCACCTGCAAGAGACCCAGTACTTC.